The clone carrying this T cell receptor beta chain was recorded at least ten times. TCRdb recomputed calls from the 5' RACE reads with MiXCR, one row per CDR3 protein. The repertoire holds about 59,000 distinct CDR3 sequences, with around 24% as singletons. The data were taken from a study of neurological immune-mediated disorders. Documented time point: technical triplicate 2. Germline CDR1 is ENHRY and CDR2 is SYGVKD. CDR3 length: 16 residues. V was clipped by 0 bases and J by 0 bases, with 12 bases between them. This chain connects TRBV10-3 to TRBJ2-7; D possibly uses TRBD1 or TRBD2 (5 bases each). The sequenced sample was PBMCs. The receptor comes from a man aged 55 to 70 with HTLV-1-associated myelopathy (HAM/TSP). Here the CDR3 DNA reads TGTGCCATCAGTGAGTCCCCCCCAGGGAGCTCCTACGAGCAGTACTTC. Amino acids: CAISESPPGSSYEQYF.